This entry lists 15 T cell receptor beta chains sequenced from one sample in a study of T cell repertoires in cytomegalovirus infection. TCRdb fed the reads into MiXCR, producing one record per CDR3 protein. Altogether about 190,000 distinct CDR3 sequences are present, 28% being singletons, with the ten largest covering approximately 30%. The sample taken for sequencing was PBMCs. Receptor source: a human donor in good health (CMV status not recorded). Some clones in this sample may be carry-over from other donors' samples.

In this sample, this clonotype turned up a few times. The chain is built from TRBV12-3 or TRBV12-4 and TRBJ1-5; 7 nucleotides match TRBD1. CDR3 size: 13 residues. Trimming took 5 bases from V and 5 from J; bases not matched to a gene: 3. CDR3 protein: CASSGRGYQPQHF. CDR3 nucleotide sequence: TGTGCCAGCAGTGGCAGGGGGTATCAGCCCCAGCATTTT.

The chain combines TRBV7-3 with TRBJ1-2, with a weak D call TRBD1 (5 bases). Deletions cut 3 bases from V and 8 bases from J, with 13 bases between. The CDR3 contains 13 residues. Per germline, CDR1 SGHTA and CDR2 FQGTGA. Written as DNA, the CDR3 is TGTGCCAGCAGCTTGACGGATCAGGGCGGCTACACCTTC. This encodes CASSLTDQGGYTF.

This clonotype has just a few counts. The CDR3 protein is CASRTGNYGYTF. CDR3 coding DNA: TGTGCCAGCAGGACAGGGAACTATGGCTACACCTTC. V is TRBV6-1 and J is TRBJ1-2; 7 bases map to TRBD1. Germline CDR1 reads MNHNS; CDR2 reads SASEGT. This CDR3 spans 12 amino acids. Unmatched junction bases numbered 0, after V lost 6 bases and J lost 2 bases.

The chain links TRBV29-1 to TRBJ1-1; D gene unclear. The CDR3 runs 13 residues. Per germline, CDR1 SQVTM and CDR2 ANQGSEA. V was pared by 5 bases and J by 4 bases, with 14 bases between. The CDR3 protein is CSVTQGLATEAFF. In DNA form, the CDR3 reads TGCAGCGTTACTCAAGGCCTTGCCACTGAAGCTTTCTTT. Full variable domain (remainder filled in from reference TRBV29-1 and TRBJ1-1): SAVISQKPSRDICQRGTSLTIQCQVDSQVTMMFWYRQQPGQSLTLIATANQGSEATYESGFVIDKFPISRPNLTFSTLTVSNMSPEDSSIYLCSVTQGLATEAFFGQGTRLTVV.

This sequence joins TRBV7-9 and TRBJ2-7; D might be TRBD1 (5 bases). The V gene lost 1 base and the J gene lost 3 bases, with 10 bases spanning the gap. CDR1 and CDR2 (germline): SEHNR, FQNEAQ (reference sequence). The CDR3 extends over 14 amino acids. CDR3 bases: TGTGCCAGCAGCTTAGTTGACAGAGACTACGAGCAGTACTTC. This encodes CASSLVDRDYEQYF.

This clonotype was seen once. The chain recombines TRBV15 with TRBJ2-2; D remains unclear. The germline V and J ends were trimmed by 0 bases and 13 bases, with 12 bases remaining between them. Germline V gene data show CDR1 as LNHNV and CDR2 as YYDKDF (reference sequence). The CDR3 totals 13 residues. The CDR3 loop reads CATSRDQKGRLFF. CDR3 sequence (DNA): TGTGCCACCAGCAGAGATCAGAAGGGTAGGCTGTTTTTT.

On this clonotype: One junction end does not reproduce the germline sequence, and a read error may be involved. This sequence joins TRBV7-4 and TRBJ2-7, with 7 bases that match TRBD1. CDR3 size: 12 residues. The germline CDR1 and CDR2 sequences are SGHVT and SQSDAQ. The CDR3 sequence is CASSQGGYEHFF. The CDR3 region has the DNA TGTGCCAGCAGCCAAGGGGGCTACGAGCATTTCTTC.

The chain is built from TRBV19 and TRBJ1-5; 7 positions match TRBD1. The CDR3 spans 16 residues. V dropped 1 base and J dropped 5; count of bases not matched to a gene: 8. Germline CDR1 LNHDA, CDR2 SQIVND (reference sequence). The CDR3 loop is CASSIGLDRVYQPQHF. DNA of the CDR3: TGTGCCAGTAGTATAGGCCTCGACAGGGTTTATCAGCCCCAGCATTTT.

As concerns this clonotype: An end of the junction does not agree with germline; a read error may underlie this. This chain uses TRBV4-1 with TRBJ1-1; D is perhaps TRBD1 (5 bases). This CDR3 comprises 14 residues. Germline CDR1 reads MGHRA; CDR2 reads YSYEKL. This CDR3 reads CASSPQAGGTEAFF. CDR3 DNA sequence: TGTGCCAGCAGCCCACAGGCGGGGGGCACTGAAGCTTTCTTT.

The chain joins TRBV7-2 to TRBJ1-3; 9 bases are shared with TRBD1. The CDR3 loop spans 15 amino acids. Trimming removed 3 bases from V and 2 bases from J; junction bases left unmatched: 2. The germline V gene encodes CDR1 SGHTA and CDR2 FQGNSA. CDR3 sequence reads: CASSFGTGTGNTIYF. The CDR3, as DNA: TGTGCCAGCAGCTTCGGGACAGGGACTGGAAACACCATATATTTT.

This clonotype was counted between two and nine times. The chain combines TRBV15 with TRBJ1-2; D remains ambiguous. There are 14 residues in the CDR3. Germline CDR1 and CDR2: LNHNV and YYDKDF (reference sequence). V lost 5 bases to trimming and J lost 4 bases, with 14 bases between them. The CDR3 DNA sequence: TGTGCCACCAGCTTAAGCGGAGGGTCCTATGGCTACACCTTC. Translating gives CATSLSGGSYGYTF.

Many counts were recorded for this clonotype. The chain employs TRBV7-2 and TRBJ1-3, with unresolved D. There are 13 residues in the CDR3. The V gene lost 3 bases and the J gene lost 2 bases, with 5 bases spanning the gap. From germline, CDR1 is SGHTA and CDR2 FQGNSA. CDR3: CASSLAAGNTIYF. The CDR3 DNA reads as TGTGCCAGCAGCTTGGCGGCTGGAAACACCATATATTTT.

Only a few counts were recorded for this clonotype. The V call is TRBV12-5, the J call TRBJ1-1; 8 nucleotides match TRBD1. CDR1 is LGHNT, CDR2 FRNRAP, per germline. V shed 5 bases and J 1 base; nucleotides not matched to a gene: 3. This CDR3 has 14 residues. The CDR3 sequence is CASGLDRGNTEAFF. The CDR3 nucleotides are TGTGCTAGTGGTCTCGACAGGGGGAACACTGAAGCTTTCTTT.

The sample holds a few counts of this clonotype. The chain carries TRBV7-2 and TRBJ1-1; no clear D. The CDR3 has 13 residues. V was cut by 4 bases and J by 3 bases, with 9 bases left in between. Germline assignment: CDR1 SGHTA and CDR2 FQGNSA. The CDR3 DNA follows: TGTGCCAGCAGCTCGGGAGGTTACACTGAAGCTTTCTTT. This translates into CASSSGGYTEAFF.

The chain carries TRBV11-1 and TRBJ2-3, with D unclear. The V gene's germline CDR1 is SGHAT and CDR2 FQDESV (reference sequence). This CDR3 has 16 residues. Trimming pared 1 base from V and 3 bases from J, leaving 14 bases between. CDR3 in amino acids: CASSLEPRVTTDTQYF. DNA of the CDR3: TGTGCCAGCAGCTTAGAACCAAGGGTCACTACAGATACGCAGTATTTT.